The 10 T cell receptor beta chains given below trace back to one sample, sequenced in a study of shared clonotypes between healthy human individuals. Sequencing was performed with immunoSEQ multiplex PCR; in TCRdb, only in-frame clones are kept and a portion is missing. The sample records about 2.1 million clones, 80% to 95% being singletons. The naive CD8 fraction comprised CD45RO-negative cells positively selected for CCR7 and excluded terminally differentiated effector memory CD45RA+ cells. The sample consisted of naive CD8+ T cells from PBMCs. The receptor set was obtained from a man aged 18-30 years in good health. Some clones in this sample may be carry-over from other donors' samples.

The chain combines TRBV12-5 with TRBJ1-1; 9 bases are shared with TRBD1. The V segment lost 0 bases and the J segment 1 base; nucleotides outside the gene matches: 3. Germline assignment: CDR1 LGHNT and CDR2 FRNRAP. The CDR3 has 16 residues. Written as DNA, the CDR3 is TGTGCTAGTGGTTTGGTTGGACAGGGGAGGAACACTGAAGCTTTCTTT. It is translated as CASGLVGQGRNTEAFF.

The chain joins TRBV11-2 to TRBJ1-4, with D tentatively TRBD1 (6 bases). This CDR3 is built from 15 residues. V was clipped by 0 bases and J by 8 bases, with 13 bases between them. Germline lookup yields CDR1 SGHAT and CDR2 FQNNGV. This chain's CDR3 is CASSLEWGAGEKLFF. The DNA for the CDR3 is TGTGCCAGCAGCTTAGAGTGGGGGGCTGGGGAAAAACTGTTTTTT.

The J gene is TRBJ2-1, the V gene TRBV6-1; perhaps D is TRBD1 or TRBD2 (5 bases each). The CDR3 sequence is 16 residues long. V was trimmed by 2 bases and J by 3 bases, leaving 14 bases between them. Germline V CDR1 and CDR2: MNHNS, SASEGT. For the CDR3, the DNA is TGTGCCAGCAGTGAAAAATCAGGGAGAGTCTACAATGAGCAGTTCTTC. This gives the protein CASSEKSGRVYNEQFF.

Written as DNA, the CDR3 is TGCGCCAGCAGCTATTCGGCTAGCGGGAGCGATGAGCAGTTCTTC. It encodes CASSYSASGSDEQFF. The chain carries TRBV5-1 and TRBJ2-1, with TRBD2 matching 10 bases. V lost 3 bases and J lost 8; bases outside the gene matches: 8. Germline lookup yields CDR1 SGHRS and CDR2 YFSETQ. The length of the CDR3 is 15 residues.

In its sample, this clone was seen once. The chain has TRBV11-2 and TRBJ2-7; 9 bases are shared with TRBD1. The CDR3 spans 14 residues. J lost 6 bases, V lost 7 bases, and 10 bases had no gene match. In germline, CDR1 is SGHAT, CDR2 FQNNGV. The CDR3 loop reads CASMSRDRAPEQYF. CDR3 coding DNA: TGTGCCAGCATGTCCCGGGACAGGGCACCCGAGCAGTACTTC. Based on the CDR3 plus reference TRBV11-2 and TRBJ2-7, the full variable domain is EAGVAQSPRYKIIEKRQSVAFWCNPISGHATLYWYQQILGQGPKLLIQFQNNGVVDDSQLPKDRFSAERLKGVDSTLKIQPAKLEDSAVYLCASMSRDRAPEQYFGPGTRLTVT.

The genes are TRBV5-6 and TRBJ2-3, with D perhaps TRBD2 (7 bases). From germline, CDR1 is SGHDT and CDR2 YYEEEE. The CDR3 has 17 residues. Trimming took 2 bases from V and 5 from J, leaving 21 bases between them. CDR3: CASSFGGAKIGGDTQYF. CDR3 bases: TGTGCCAGCAGCTTTGGGGGGGCGAAGATCGGAGGAGATACGCAGTATTTT. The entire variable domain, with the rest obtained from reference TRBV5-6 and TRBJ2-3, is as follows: DAGVTQSPTHLIKTRGQQVTLRCSPKSGHDTVSWYQQALGQGPQFIFQYYEEEERQRGNFPDRFSGHQFPNYSSELNVNALLLGDSALYLCASSFGGAKIGGDTQYFGPGTRLTVL.

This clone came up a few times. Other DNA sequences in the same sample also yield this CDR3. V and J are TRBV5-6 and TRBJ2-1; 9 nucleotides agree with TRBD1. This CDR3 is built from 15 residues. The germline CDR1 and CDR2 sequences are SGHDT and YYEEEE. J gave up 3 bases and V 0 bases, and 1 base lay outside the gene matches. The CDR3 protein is CASSLGQGVYNEQFF. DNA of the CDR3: TGTGCCAGCAGCTTGGGACAGGGGGTCTACAATGAGCAGTTCTTC.

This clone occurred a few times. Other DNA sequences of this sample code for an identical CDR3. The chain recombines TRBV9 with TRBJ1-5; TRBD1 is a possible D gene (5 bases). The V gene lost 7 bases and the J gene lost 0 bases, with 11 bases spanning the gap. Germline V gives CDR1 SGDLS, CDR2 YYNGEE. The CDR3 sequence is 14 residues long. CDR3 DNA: TGTGCCAGCGGAACAGGAGATAGCAATCAGCCCCAGCATTTT. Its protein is CASGTGDSNQPQHF.

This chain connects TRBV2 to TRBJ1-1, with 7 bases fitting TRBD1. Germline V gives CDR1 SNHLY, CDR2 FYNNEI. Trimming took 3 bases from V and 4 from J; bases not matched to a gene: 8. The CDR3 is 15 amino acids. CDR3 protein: CASSDPRDSPTEAFF. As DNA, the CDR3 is TGTGCCAGCAGTGACCCCCGGGACAGCCCCACTGAAGCTTTCTTT.

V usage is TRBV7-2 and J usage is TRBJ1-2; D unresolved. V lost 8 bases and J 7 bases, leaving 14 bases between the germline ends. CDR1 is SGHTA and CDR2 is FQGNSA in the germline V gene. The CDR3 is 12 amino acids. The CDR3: CASSFSPGGYTF. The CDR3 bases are TGTGCCAGCTCCTTCTCTCCCGGTGGCTACACCTTC.